This TCR beta chain was retrieved from a study of T cells in pancreatic ductal adenocarcinoma. Profiled with immunoSEQ multiplex PCR; TCRdb holds only in-frame clones, not every one. Here the sample spans 97,000 or so clones, 90% to 95% being singletons. No neoadjuvant therapy was given to the selected pancreatic ductal adenocarcinoma patients before their surgery. A remark on this clone: What it binds is unknown.

Overall study findings and caveats: The resected cohort was biased toward the minority with early-stage disease. No significant tumor-blood clonality difference; means were about 0.11 and 0.072. Compared with tumor, blood showed more total productive templates and approximately 8-fold more clonotypes. Tumors hold more CD45RO+ effector T cells, which may bias toward lower diversity.

The CDR3 extends over 13 amino acids. The germline gives CDR1 SGHNT, CDR2 YYREEE (reference sequence). V lost 4 bases, J lost 8 bases, and 13 bases lay in between. The genes are TRBV5-4 and TRBJ2-1; D possibly corresponds to TRBD1 (5 bases). The material sequenced was PBMCs. The TCR was taken from a human donor with pancreatic ductal adenocarcinoma. CDR3 in amino acids: CASSRTDSHEQFF. DNA of the CDR3: TGTGCCAGCAGCAGGACCGACAGCCATGAGCAGTTCTTC.